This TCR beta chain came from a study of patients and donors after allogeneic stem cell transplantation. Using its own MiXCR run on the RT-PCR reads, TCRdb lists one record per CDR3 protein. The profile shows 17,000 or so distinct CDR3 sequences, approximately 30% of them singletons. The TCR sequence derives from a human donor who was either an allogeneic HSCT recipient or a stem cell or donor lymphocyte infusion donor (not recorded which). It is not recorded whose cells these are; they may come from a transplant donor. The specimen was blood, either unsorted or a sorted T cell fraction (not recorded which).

CDR3 in amino acids: CATSGLPIYNEQFF. CDR3 bases: TGTGCCACCTCGGGACTCCCCATTTACAATGAGCAGTTCTTC. The chain employs TRBV24-1 and TRBJ2-1; weak D call: TRBD2 (6 bases). Looked up from germline, CDR1 is KGHDR and CDR2 is SFDVKD. Trimming shortened V by 9 bases and J by 4 bases, and 15 bases separated the two germline ends. CDR3 length: 14 amino acids.